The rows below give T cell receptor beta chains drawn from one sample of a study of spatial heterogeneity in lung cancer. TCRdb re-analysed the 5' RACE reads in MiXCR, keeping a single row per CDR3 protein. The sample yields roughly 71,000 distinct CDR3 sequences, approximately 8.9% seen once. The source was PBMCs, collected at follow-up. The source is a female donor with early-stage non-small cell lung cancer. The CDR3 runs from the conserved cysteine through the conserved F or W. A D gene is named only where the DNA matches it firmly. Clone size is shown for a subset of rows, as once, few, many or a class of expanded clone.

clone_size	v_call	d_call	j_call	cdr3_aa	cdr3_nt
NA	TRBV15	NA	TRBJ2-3	CATSREVRTDTQYF	TGTGCCACCAGCAGAGAGGTTCGGACCGATACGCAGTATTTT
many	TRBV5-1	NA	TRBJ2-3	CASSSPQGDTQYF	TGCGCCAGCAGCTCCCCGCAGGGAGATACGCAGTATTTT
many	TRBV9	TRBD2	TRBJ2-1	CASSVAASGYTYNEQFF	TGTGCCAGCAGCGTAGCTGCTAGCGGGTACACCTACAATGAGCAGTTCTTC
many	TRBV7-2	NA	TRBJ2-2	CASALTGNTGELFF	TGTGCCAGCGCCCTAACAGGGAACACCGGGGAGCTGTTTTTT
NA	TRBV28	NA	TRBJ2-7	CASRPSDVVLEQYF	TGTGCCAGCAGACCCTCCGATGTGGTCCTCGAGCAGTACTTC
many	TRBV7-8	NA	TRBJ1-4	CASSLGTTNEKLFF	TGTGCCAGCAGCTTAGGCACAACTAATGAAAAACTGTTTTTT
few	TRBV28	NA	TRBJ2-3	CASTPDHTDTQYF	TGTGCCAGCACTCCAGACCACACAGATACGCAGTATTTT
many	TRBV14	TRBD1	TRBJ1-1	CASSQVFAGGLTEAFF	TGTGCCAGCAGCCAAGTTTTTGCAGGGGGCTTGACTGAAGCTTTCTTT
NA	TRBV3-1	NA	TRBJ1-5	CASSQGTENQPQHF	TGTGCCAGCAGCCAAGGGACTGAAAATCAGCCCCAGCATTTT
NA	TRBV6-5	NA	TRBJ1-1	CASSSPRGGLWTEAFF	TGTGCCAGCAGTTCTCCCAGGGGTGGGTTATGGACTGAAGCTTTCTTT
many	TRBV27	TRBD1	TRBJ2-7	CASSPFGRGRGQYF	TGTGCCAGCAGCCCCTTTGGCAGGGGGCGCGGGCAGTACTTC
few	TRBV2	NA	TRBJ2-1	CASHAVPYNEQFF	TGTGCCAGCCACGCTGTACCCTACAATGAGCAGTTCTTC
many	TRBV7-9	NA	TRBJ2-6	CASSPRPSGANVLTF	TGTGCCAGCAGCCCAAGACCCTCTGGGGCCAACGTCCTGACTTTC
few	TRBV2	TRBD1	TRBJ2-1	CASRGQNNEQFF	TGTGCCAGCAGGGGACAGAACAATGAGCAGTTCTTC
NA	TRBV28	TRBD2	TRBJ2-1	CASSFRGGTRNNEQFF	TGTGCCAGCAGTTTTCGTGGGGGGACTAGAAACAATGAGCAGTTCTTC
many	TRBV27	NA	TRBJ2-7	CASSLYEGVRDEQYF	TGTGCCAGCAGTTTATACGAGGGGGTAAGGGACGAGCAGTACTTC
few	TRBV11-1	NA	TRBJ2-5	CASSLSTQETQYF	TGTGCCAGCAGCTTATCGACCCAAGAGACCCAGTACTTC
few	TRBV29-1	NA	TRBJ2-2	CSVVGQLGELFF	TGCAGCGTTGTCGGGCAGCTCGGGGAGCTGTTTTTT
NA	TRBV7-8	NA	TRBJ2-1	CASSLGGGTYNEQFF	TGTGCCAGCAGCTTGGGCGGGGGCACCTACAATGAGCAGTTCTTC
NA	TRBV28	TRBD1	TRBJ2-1	CASSPKPGTGELKKQFF	TGTGCCAGCAGTCCCAAACCAGGGACAGGGGAGCTAAAAAAGCAGTTCTTC
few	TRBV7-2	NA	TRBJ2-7	CASSPTVWEPYEQYF	TGTGCCAGCAGCCCTACCGTGTGGGAACCCTACGAGCAGTACTTC
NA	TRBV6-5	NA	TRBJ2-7	CASFTPKGRYEQYF	TGTGCCAGCTTTACTCCTAAGGGGCGGTACGAGCAGTACTTC